The 25 T cell receptor beta chains below were found in one sample sequenced in a study of cytomegalovirus exposure and HLA in healthy donors. A multiplex PCR was run with 60 Vbeta primers and 13 Jbeta primers. Profiling relied on immunoSEQ multiplex PCR, and the TCRdb table lists in-frame clones only, not all of them. The sample lists 200,000 to 250,000 clones, roughly 84% occurring once. Sequenced sample: PBMCs. The receptors stem from a boy between 2 and 10 years old in good health and CMV-seronegative.

CDR3 protein: CASSQDSGNTEAFF. CDR3 DNA sequence: TGTGCCAGCAGCCAAGACTCGGGGAACACTGAAGCTTTCTTT. The gene calls are TRBV4-2 and TRBJ1-1, with D hard to call. The CDR3 is made up of 14 amino acids. The germline V gene encodes CDR1 LGHNA and CDR2 YNFKEQ. V dropped 0 bases and J dropped 1 base, with 6 bases sitting between them.

The rearrangement links TRBV5-4 to TRBJ2-2; D call uncertain. The CDR3 is 15 residues long. The V gene lost 1 base and the J gene lost 4 bases, with 11 bases spanning the gap. Germline V lookup: CDR1 SGHNT, CDR2 YYREEE (reference sequence). The CDR3: CASSLTSGVTGELFF. CDR3 DNA: TGTGCCAGCAGCTTGACGTCCGGAGTCACCGGGGAGCTGTTTTTT.

The chain is built from TRBV19 and TRBJ2-2; 8 bases map to TRBD2. The V gene's germline CDR1 is LNHDA and CDR2 SQIVND (reference sequence). The V segment lost 4 bases and the J segment 6 bases; nucleotides outside the gene matches: 10. The CDR3 runs 16 residues. For the CDR3, the DNA is TGTGCCAGTAGTAGAAGCGGGAGTAGGAATTCCGGGGAGCTGTTTTTT. It yields the protein CASSRSGSRNSGELFF.

This clone was seen a handful of times. The chain is built from TRBV5-6 and TRBJ1-2; D uncertain. The V end lost 0 bases, the J end lost 1 base, and 10 bases lay between the germline ends. The V gene's germline CDR1 is SGHDT and CDR2 YYEEEE. The CDR3 has 15 residues. DNA for the CDR3: TGTGCCAGCAGCTTGGTTAGAGATATTAACTATGGCTACACCTTC. It is translated as CASSLVRDINYGYTF.

The genes are TRBV13 and TRBJ2-1, with TRBD2 matching 15 bases. The CDR3 totals 17 residues. The germline CDR1 and CDR2 sequences are PRHDT and FYEKMQ (reference sequence). The V segment lost 3 bases and the J segment 8 bases; nucleotides outside the gene matches: 8. CDR3 sequence reads: CASSFPRTSGRGYEQFF. Written as DNA, the CDR3 is TGTGCCAGCAGCTTTCCCCGGACTAGCGGGAGGGGATATGAGCAGTTCTTC. The variable domain in full, completed from reference TRBV13 and TRBJ2-1, reads AAGVIQSPRHLIKEKRETATLKCYPIPRHDTVYWYQQGPGQDPQFLISFYEKMQSDKGSIPDRFSAQQFSDYHSELNMSSLELGDSALYFCASSFPRTSGRGYEQFFGPGTRLTVL.

V gene TRBV19 combines with J gene TRBJ2-2, with D perhaps matching TRBD2 (6 bases). This CDR3 has 14 amino acids. V was trimmed by 2 bases and J by 7 bases, leaving 11 bases between them. Per the germline V gene, CDR1 is LNHDA and CDR2 is SQIVND (reference sequence). In DNA, the CDR3 is TGTGCCAGTAGTATACCCGCGGGGAGCGGGGAGCTGTTTTTT. Translation: CASSIPAGSGELFF.

The gene calls are TRBV5-4 and TRBJ2-7; TRBD2 is a possible D gene (6 bases). The CDR3 covers 14 residues. Trimming removed 0 bases from V and 3 bases from J, with 10 bases in between. The V gene's germline CDR1 is SGHNT and CDR2 YYREEE (reference sequence). The CDR3 reads CASSLVGGVYEQYF. The CDR3 bases are TGTGCCAGCAGCTTGGTAGGAGGGGTCTACGAGCAGTACTTC.

The chain recombines TRBV4-1 with TRBJ1-1; tentatively, D is TRBD1 (6 bases). V lost 4 bases and J lost 8, with 11 bases in between. The CDR3 has 12 residues. Germline V gives CDR1 MGHRA, CDR2 YSYEKL. The CDR3 loop reads CASSPGGGEAFF. For the CDR3, the DNA is TGCGCCAGCAGCCCGGGGGGGGGCGAAGCTTTCTTT.

The gene calls are TRBV7-2 and TRBJ2-1, with a tentative D call TRBD2 (6 bases). Germline V CDR1 and CDR2: SGHTA, FQGNSA. The CDR3 covers 17 residues. The V gene lost 1 base and the J gene lost 3 bases, with 16 bases spanning the gap. The CDR3 region is CASSLVRGFGGYNEQFF. The CDR3, as DNA: TGTGCCAGCAGCTTAGTAAGGGGATTCGGGGGCTACAATGAGCAGTTCTTC.

This clone was found once. The chain employs TRBV7-9 and TRBJ2-3, with 9 nucleotides matching TRBD2. V shed 1 base, J shed 4 bases, and the junction held 6 bases outside the gene matches. CDR1 and CDR2 (germline): SEHNR, FQNEAQ (reference sequence). The CDR3 runs to 16 residues. CDR3: CASSLGGGGAADTQYF. The CDR3 DNA is TGTGCCAGCAGCTTAGGTGGCGGGGGGGCTGCAGATACGCAGTATTTT.

The rearrangement joins TRBV7-9 to TRBJ2-7; TRBD2 is a possible D gene (5 bases). This CDR3 has 14 amino acids. Trimming removed 1 base from V and 0 bases from J, with 7 bases in between. Germline-derived CDR1 and CDR2 are SEHNR and FQNEAQ (reference sequence). CDR3 region: CASSLGGHSYEQYF. DNA for the CDR3: TGTGCCAGCAGCTTAGGCGGGCACTCCTACGAGCAGTACTTC.

This rearrangement joins TRBV5-4 to TRBJ2-2; D is unclear. Germline V gene lookup returns CDR1 SGHNT and CDR2 YYREEE (reference sequence). This CDR3 is built from 14 residues. V was trimmed by 0 bases and J by 6 bases, leaving 9 bases between them. This CDR3 reads CASSLDSGSGELFF. DNA for the CDR3: TGTGCCAGCAGCTTGGACTCGGGTTCCGGGGAGCTGTTTTTT.

The rearrangement links TRBV27 to TRBJ2-7; 9 bases are shared with TRBD1. Germline V CDR1 and CDR2: MNHEY, SMNVEV (reference sequence). CDR3 length: 14 amino acids. The trim removed 5 bases at V and 2 bases at J, leaving 4 bases unmatched. The CDR3 DNA reads TGTGCCAGCAGTAGAGACAGGGGGACCTACGAGCAGTACTTC. This encodes CASSRDRGTYEQYF.

The gene calls are TRBV21-1 and TRBJ1-6. TRBV21-1 is flagged as a pseudogene. The CDR3 loop spans 14 amino acids. CDR3 region: CARGLVGPAGTLHF. The CDR3 nucleotides are TGTGCCAGGGGCCTGGTGGGACCTGCGGGGACCCTCCACTTT.

The chain couples TRBV6-6 to TRBJ1-3; D gene uncertain. Germline V lookup: CDR1 MNHNY, CDR2 SVGAGI (reference sequence). The CDR3 extends over 15 amino acids. The V gene lost 0 bases and the J gene lost 4 bases, with 10 bases spanning the gap. The chain's CDR3 is CASSYSTGMGNTIYF. CDR3 DNA sequence: TGTGCCAGCAGTTACTCGACCGGGATGGGAAACACCATATATTTT.

V is TRBV5-4 and J is TRBJ2-3; no clear D gene. V dropped 0 bases and J dropped 2 bases, with 7 bases sitting between them. Germline CDR1 SGHNT, CDR2 YYREEE (reference sequence). The CDR3 has 14 residues. The CDR3, as DNA: TGTGCCAGCAGCTTGGGGCCCGACACAGATACGCAGTATTTT. This translates into CASSLGPDTDTQYF.

The chain joins TRBV6-6 to TRBJ1-3; the match to TRBD1 covers 9 bases. CDR3 length: 15 residues. Germline CDR1 MNHNY, CDR2 SVGAGI (reference sequence). Unmatched junction bases numbered 10, after V lost 5 bases and J lost 8 bases. The CDR3 sequence: CASSGPGTGLDTIYF. The CDR3 DNA reads TGTGCCAGCAGTGGTCCCGGGACAGGGCTTGACACCATATATTTT.

The chain recombines TRBV4-2 with TRBJ2-2; D uncertain. CDR3 length: 13 amino acids. Germline loops: CDR1 LGHNA, CDR2 YNFKEQ. Trimming shortened V by 4 bases and J by 7 bases, and 10 bases separated the two germline ends. The CDR3 reads CASSPGDGGELFF. The CDR3 nucleotides read TGTGCCAGCAGCCCCGGAGACGGCGGGGAGCTGTTTTTT.

The chain joins TRBV10-2 to TRBJ2-3, with 11 bases identical to TRBD2. Trimming removed 3 bases from V and 3 bases from J; junction bases left unmatched: 2. The CDR3 length is 15 residues. Germline V lookup: CDR1 WSHSY, CDR2 SAAADI. CDR3 DNA: TGCGCCAGCAGTGAAGTAGCGGGAGGGACAGATACGCAGTATTTT. As protein: CASSEVAGGTDTQYF.

V gene TRBV27 combines with J gene TRBJ1-1, with D maybe TRBD1 (5 bases). Trimming took off 6 bases at V and 0 bases at J, with 11 bases between the two ends. In germline, CDR1 is MNHEY, CDR2 SMNVEV (reference sequence). The CDR3 is 14 residues long. CDR3 protein: CASSTWGVNTEAFF. CDR3 in DNA: TGTGCCAGCAGCACTTGGGGGGTGAACACTGAAGCTTTCTTT.

This chain connects TRBV28 to TRBJ1-2; D call uncertain. The CDR3 covers 15 residues. Germline V lookup: CDR1 MDHEN, CDR2 SYDVKM. Deletions cut 3 bases from V and 4 bases from J, with 15 bases between. Here the CDR3 reads CASSLARPGSYGYTF. In DNA, the CDR3 is TGTGCCAGCAGTTTGGCCCGACCAGGTAGCTATGGCTACACCTTC.

This chain connects TRBV6-4 to TRBJ1-2; D not resolved. The CDR3 runs to 12 residues. Trimming removed 0 bases at V and 8 bases at J, with 7 bases between. Per the germline V gene, CDR1 is MRHNA and CDR2 is SNTAGT. The CDR3 DNA sequence: TGTGCCAGCAGTGACTCGGGCGAGGGCTACACCTTC. Protein product: CASSDSGEGYTF.

The chain couples TRBV7-2 to TRBJ2-3; TRBD2 is a possible D gene (6 bases). Germline values: CDR1 SGHTA, CDR2 FQGNSA. CDR3 size: 16 residues. Trimming pared 4 bases from V and 4 bases from J, leaving 18 bases between. The CDR3 DNA follows: TGTGCCAGCAGCTCGGAGCGGGCCCCCTTCCCAGATACGCAGTATTTT. It is translated as CASSSERAPFPDTQYF.

J is TRBJ1-1 and V is TRBV6-1; possibly TRBD1 for D (6 bases). The V gene lost 0 bases and the J gene lost 1 base, with 6 bases spanning the gap. Germline CDR1 and CDR2: MNHNS and SASEGT. CDR3 length: 14 amino acids. CDR3 protein: CASSEADRNTEAFF. The CDR3 nucleotides read TGTGCCAGCAGTGAAGCGGACAGGAACACTGAAGCTTTCTTT.

This clone was picked up one time. The chain combines TRBV5-6 with TRBJ2-5, with 8 bases lining up with TRBD1. The better agreement between TRBJ2-7 and the DNA end casts doubt on the J call. The germline CDR1 and CDR2 sequences are SGHDT and YYEEEE. This CDR3 is 19 amino acids long. CDR3 in amino acids: CASSLFGGQGAIKGYEQYF. CDR3 nucleotide sequence: TGTGCCAGCAGCTTGTTCGGAGGACAGGGCGCCATCAAGGGCTACGAGCAGTACTTC.